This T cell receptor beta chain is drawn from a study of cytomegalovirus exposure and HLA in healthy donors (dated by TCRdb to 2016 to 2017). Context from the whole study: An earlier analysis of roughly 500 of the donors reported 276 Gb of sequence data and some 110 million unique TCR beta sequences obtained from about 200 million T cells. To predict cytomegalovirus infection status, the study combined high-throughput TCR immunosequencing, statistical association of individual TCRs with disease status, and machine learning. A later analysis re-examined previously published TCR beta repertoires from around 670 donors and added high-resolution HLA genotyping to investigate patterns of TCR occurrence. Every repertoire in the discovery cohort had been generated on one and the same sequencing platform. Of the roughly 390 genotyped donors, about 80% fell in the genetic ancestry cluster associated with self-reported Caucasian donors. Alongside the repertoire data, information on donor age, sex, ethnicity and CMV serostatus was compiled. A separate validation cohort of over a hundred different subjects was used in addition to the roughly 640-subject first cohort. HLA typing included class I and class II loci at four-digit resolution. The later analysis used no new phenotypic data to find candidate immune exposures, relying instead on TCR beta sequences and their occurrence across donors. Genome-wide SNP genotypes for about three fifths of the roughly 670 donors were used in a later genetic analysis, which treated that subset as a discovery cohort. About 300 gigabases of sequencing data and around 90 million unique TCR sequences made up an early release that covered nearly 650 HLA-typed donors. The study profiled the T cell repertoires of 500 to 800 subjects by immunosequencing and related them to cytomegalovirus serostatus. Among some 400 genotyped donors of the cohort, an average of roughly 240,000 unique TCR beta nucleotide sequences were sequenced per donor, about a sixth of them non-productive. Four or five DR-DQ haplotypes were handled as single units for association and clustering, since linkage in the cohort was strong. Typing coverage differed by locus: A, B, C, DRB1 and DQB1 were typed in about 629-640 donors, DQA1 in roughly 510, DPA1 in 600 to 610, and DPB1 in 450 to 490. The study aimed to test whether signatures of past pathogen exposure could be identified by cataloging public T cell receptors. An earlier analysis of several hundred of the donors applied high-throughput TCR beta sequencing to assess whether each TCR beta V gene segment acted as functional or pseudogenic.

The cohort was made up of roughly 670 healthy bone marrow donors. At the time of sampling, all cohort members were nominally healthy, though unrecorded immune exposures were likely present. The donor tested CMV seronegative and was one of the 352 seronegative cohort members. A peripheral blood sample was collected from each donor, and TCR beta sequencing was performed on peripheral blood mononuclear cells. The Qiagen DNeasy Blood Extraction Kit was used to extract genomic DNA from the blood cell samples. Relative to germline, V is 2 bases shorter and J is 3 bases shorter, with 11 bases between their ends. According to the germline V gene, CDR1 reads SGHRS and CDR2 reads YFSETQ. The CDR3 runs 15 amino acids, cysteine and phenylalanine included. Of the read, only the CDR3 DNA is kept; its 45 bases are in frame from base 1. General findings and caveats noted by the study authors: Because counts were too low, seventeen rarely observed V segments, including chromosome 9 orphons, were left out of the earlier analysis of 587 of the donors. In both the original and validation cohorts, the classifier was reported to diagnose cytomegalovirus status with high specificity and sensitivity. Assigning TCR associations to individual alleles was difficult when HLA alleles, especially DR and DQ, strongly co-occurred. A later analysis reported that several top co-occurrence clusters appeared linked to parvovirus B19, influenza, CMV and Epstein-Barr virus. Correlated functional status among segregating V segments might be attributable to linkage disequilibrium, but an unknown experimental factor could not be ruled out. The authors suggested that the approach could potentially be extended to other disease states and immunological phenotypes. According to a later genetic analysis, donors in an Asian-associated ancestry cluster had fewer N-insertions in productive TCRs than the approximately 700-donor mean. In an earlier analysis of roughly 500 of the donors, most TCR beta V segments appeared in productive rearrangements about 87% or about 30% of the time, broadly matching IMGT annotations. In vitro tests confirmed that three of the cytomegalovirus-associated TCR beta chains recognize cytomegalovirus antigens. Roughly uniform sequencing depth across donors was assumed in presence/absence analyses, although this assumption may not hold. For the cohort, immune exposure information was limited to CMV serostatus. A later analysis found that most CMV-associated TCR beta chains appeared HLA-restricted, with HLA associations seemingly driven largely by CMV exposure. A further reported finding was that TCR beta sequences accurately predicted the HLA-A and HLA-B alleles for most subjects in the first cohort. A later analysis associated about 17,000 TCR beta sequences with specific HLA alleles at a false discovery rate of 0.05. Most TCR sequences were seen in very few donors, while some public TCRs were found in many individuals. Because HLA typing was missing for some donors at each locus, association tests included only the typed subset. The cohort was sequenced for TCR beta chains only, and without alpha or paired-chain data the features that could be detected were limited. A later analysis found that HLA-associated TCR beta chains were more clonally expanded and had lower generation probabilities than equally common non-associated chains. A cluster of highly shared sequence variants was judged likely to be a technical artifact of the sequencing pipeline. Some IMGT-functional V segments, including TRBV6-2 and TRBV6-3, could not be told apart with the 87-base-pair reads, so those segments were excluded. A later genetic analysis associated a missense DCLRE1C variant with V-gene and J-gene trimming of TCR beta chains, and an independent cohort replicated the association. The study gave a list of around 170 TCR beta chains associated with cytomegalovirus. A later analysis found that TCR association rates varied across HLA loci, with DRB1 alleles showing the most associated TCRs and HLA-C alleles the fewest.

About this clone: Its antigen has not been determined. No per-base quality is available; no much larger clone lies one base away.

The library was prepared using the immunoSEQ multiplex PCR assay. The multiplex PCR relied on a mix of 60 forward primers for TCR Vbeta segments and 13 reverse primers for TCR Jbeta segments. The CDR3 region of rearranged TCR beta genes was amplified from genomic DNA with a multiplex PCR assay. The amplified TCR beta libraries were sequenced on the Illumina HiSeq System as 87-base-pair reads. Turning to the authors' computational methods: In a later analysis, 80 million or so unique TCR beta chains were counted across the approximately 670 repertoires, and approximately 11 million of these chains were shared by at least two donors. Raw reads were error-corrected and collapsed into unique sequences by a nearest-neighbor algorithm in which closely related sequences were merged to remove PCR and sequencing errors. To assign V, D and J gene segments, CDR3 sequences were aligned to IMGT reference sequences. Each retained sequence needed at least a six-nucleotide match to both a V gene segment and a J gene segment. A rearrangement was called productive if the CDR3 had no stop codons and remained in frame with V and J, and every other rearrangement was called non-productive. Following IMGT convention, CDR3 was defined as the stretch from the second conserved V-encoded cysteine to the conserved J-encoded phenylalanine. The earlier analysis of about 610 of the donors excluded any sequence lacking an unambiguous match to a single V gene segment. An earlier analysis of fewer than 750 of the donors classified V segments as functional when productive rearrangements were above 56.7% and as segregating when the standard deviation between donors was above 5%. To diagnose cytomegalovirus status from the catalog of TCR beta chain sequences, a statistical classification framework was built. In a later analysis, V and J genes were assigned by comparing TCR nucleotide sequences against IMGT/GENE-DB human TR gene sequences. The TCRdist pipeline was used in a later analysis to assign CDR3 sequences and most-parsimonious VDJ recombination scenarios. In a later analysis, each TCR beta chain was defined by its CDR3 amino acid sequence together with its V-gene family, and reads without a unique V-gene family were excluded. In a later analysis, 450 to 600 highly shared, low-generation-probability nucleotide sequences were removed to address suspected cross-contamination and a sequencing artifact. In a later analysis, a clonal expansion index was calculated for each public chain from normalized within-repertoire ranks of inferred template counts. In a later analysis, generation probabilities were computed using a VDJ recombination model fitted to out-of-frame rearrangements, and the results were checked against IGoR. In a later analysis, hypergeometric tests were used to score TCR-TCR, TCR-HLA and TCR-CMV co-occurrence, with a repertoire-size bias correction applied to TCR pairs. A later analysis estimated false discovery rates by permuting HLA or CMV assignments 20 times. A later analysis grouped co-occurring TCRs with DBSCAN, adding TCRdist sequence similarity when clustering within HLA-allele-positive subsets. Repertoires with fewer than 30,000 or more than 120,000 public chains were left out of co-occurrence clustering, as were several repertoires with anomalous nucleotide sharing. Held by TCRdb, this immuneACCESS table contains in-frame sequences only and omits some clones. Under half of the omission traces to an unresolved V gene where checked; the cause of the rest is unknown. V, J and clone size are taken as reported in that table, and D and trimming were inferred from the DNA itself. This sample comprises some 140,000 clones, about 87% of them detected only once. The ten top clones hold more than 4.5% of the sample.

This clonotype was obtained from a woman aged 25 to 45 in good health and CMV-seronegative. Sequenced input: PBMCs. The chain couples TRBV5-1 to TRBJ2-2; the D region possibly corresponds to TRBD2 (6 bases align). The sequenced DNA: TGCGCCAGCAGCTTTGGGGGGAGAGACACCGGGGAGCTGTTTTTT. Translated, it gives CASSFGGRDTGELFF.